This TCR beta chain stems from a study of blood T cells in healthy people across ages. CDR1 SGHRS and CDR2 YFSETQ come from the germline V gene. CDR3 length: 14 residues. Trimming removed 0 bases from V and 3 bases from J, with 10 bases in between. A J-beta primer mix and a sample-barcoded 5' primer were used in a second PCR of roughly 6 to 12 cycles. TCRdb passed the 5' RACE reads through MiXCR, listing each CDR3 protein once. Of approximately 1.5 million distinct CDR3 sequences listed, roughly 43% are singletons. Input material: blood. The chain carries TRBV5-1 and TRBJ2-7, with D possibly TRBD2 on 5 matching bases. The TCR originated in a woman aged 18-35 years in good health. The DNA for the CDR3 is TGCGCCAGCAGCTTGGACATGGGAGTCTACGAGCAGTACTTC. The encoded protein is CASSLDMGVYEQYF.